The 3 T cell receptor beta chains below all came from one sample that was sequenced in a study of cytomegalovirus exposure and HLA in healthy donors. Researchers ran the PCR with 60 Vbeta and 13 Jbeta primers. The protocol was immunoSEQ multiplex PCR, while the TCRdb copy is restricted to in-frame clones and leaves out a portion. The repertoire holds more than 90,000 clones, with around 64% as singletons. The sequenced sample was PBMCs. These TCRs come from a woman aged 25 to 39 in good health and CMV-seronegative.

This clone was detected only a few times. The V call is TRBV6-5, the J call TRBJ2-5, with D possibly being TRBD2 (5 bases). The end of the DNA fits TRBJ2-7 better, so the J call may be wrong. This CDR3 has 15 amino acids. CDR1 MNHEY and CDR2 SVGAGI come from the germline V gene. CDR3 sequence (DNA): TGTGCCAGTAACCTTTTGGAGTCCCCGCGGGACGAGCAGTACTTC. The encoded protein is CASNLLESPRDEQYF.

The chain has TRBV6-1 and TRBJ2-1; 9 nucleotides align to TRBD1. The germline CDR1 and CDR2 sequences are MNHNS and SASEGT. This CDR3 has 17 residues. The junction had 7 bases not matched to a gene; V was cut back by 4 bases and J by 0 bases. CDR3 DNA sequence: TGTGCCAGCAGTGGACCCCGGGACAGGGTCTCCTACAATGAGCAGTTCTTC. Translated, it gives CASSGPRDRVSYNEQFF.

V gene TRBV2 combines with J gene TRBJ2-7, with 7 bases identical to TRBD1. The V and J ends lost 7 bases and 3 bases, in that order; junction bases with no gene match: 6. CDR1 SNHLY and CDR2 FYNNEI come from the germline V gene. The CDR3 runs to 13 residues. CDR3: CASTKGAFYEQYF. CDR3 coding DNA: TGTGCCAGCACGAAGGGGGCGTTCTACGAGCAGTACTTC.